Below are 20 T cell receptor beta chains sequenced from a single sample in a study of control samples from healthy donors and cancer patients. This table comes from immunoSEQ multiplex PCR, and its TCRdb copy is limited to in-frame clones, with some not included. This table holds hundreds of thousands of clones, about 93% found once. Sequencing used PBMCs. The receptors stem from a man in his forties with head and neck cancer.

This clone was recorded once. The chain's CDR3 is CASSLSGQGGTEAFF. DNA of the CDR3: TGTGCCAGCAGTTTATCCGGACAGGGGGGCACTGAAGCTTTCTTT. V usage is TRBV27 and J usage is TRBJ1-1, with TRBD1 matching over 10 bases. This CDR3 has 15 amino acids. The germline V gene encodes CDR1 MNHEY and CDR2 SMNVEV (reference sequence). The ends lost 0 bases at V and 4 bases at J; junction bases unmatched: 2.

The chain has TRBV6-5 and TRBJ1-4; possible D gene TRBD1, 5 bases. Deletions cut 4 bases from V and 10 bases from J, with 10 bases between. The CDR3 length is 12 residues. Germline V gene lookup returns CDR1 MNHEY and CDR2 SVGAGI. The CDR3 DNA reads as TGTGCCAGCAGTTTCAGGGATGGAAAACTGTTTTTT. Protein sequence: CASSFRDGKLFF.

This clone was found once. The rearrangement links TRBV7-8 to TRBJ2-7, with 12 bases fitting TRBD2. Germline trimming cut 3 bases from V and 6 bases from J; bases unmatched to any gene: 3. This CDR3 contains 14 residues. The germline V gene has CDR1 SGHVS and CDR2 FQNEAQ. The CDR3 loop is CASSFLAGGREQYF. The CDR3 bases are TGTGCCAGCAGCTTCCTAGCGGGGGGGCGCGAGCAGTACTTC.

This chain uses TRBV9 with TRBJ2-1; 11 positions match TRBD2. The CDR3 runs 15 residues. Germline assignment: CDR1 SGDLS and CDR2 YYNGEE. V shed 3 bases and J 5 bases; nucleotides not matched to a gene: 4. CDR3: CASSGPGLADNEQFF. In nucleotides, the CDR3 is TGTGCCAGCAGCGGACCGGGACTAGCGGACAATGAGCAGTTCTTC.

The chain joins TRBV5-6 to TRBJ1-5; 7 bases fit TRBD1. The CDR3 spans 15 residues. After removal of 2 bases from V and 4 bases from J, the junction contained 6 bases not matched to a gene. CDR1 and CDR2 from the germline V gene are SGHDT and YYEEEE. The CDR3 sequence: CASSFSTGANQPQHF. The CDR3 nucleotides are TGTGCCAGCAGCTTCTCCACAGGGGCGAATCAGCCCCAGCATTTT.

The chain has TRBV27 and TRBJ2-1, with 12 bases identical to TRBD2. The CDR3 contains 16 residues. Trimming took 4 bases from V and 4 from J; bases not matched to a gene: 5. The V gene's germline CDR1 is MNHEY and CDR2 SMNVEV (reference sequence). The chain's CDR3 is CASSSSSGGAYNEQFF. The CDR3, as DNA: TGTGCCAGCAGTTCCTCTAGCGGGGGGGCATACAATGAGCAGTTCTTC.

This clone appeared a single time. V usage is TRBV9 and J usage is TRBJ2-1; TRBD2 aligns across 10 bases. Germline-derived CDR1 and CDR2 are SGDLS and YYNGEE. The CDR3 extends over 14 amino acids. Germline trimming cut 3 bases from V and 5 bases from J; bases unmatched to any gene: 2. The CDR3 region has the DNA TGTGCCAGCAGCGGGACTAGCGGAAACAATGAGCAGTTCTTC. Protein product: CASSGTSGNNEQFF.

The chain joins TRBV15 to TRBJ2-1; D ambiguous. CDR3 length equals 16 residues. Trimming cost V 1 base and J 0 bases, with 10 bases left between them. CDR1 LNHNV and CDR2 YYDKDF come from the germline V gene (reference sequence). In nucleotides, the CDR3 is TGTGCCACCAGCAGAGGACTGGCGCCCTCCTACAATGAGCAGTTCTTC. Its translation is CATSRGLAPSYNEQFF.

The chain uses TRBV4-3 and TRBJ2-2, with D maybe TRBD1 (6 bases). Germline V lookup: CDR1 LGHNA, CDR2 YSLEER. V lost 2 bases and J 0 bases, leaving 19 bases between the germline ends. The CDR3 has 19 residues. The DNA for the CDR3 is TGCGCCAGCAGCCAACCCACACCTCGACAGGTTTCGAACACCGGGGAGCTGTTTTTT. Translated: CASSQPTPRQVSNTGELFF.

The chain uses TRBV9 and TRBJ1-1; TRBD1 matches at 8 bases. Germline CDR1 SGDLS, CDR2 YYNGEE. Germline trimming cut 2 bases from V and 7 bases from J; bases unmatched to any gene: 10. The CDR3 contains 15 residues. The chain's CDR3 is CASSVLSQGAGEAFF. For the CDR3, the DNA is TGTGCCAGCAGCGTTTTAAGTCAGGGGGCCGGTGAAGCTTTCTTT.

The chain uses TRBV18 and TRBJ2-1, with 7 bases fitting TRBD1. V lost 1 base and J lost 5; bases outside the gene matches: 2. The germline V gene has CDR1 KGHSH and CDR2 LQKENI. This CDR3 region has 14 residues. The CDR3 sequence: CASSPQTGNNEQFF. CDR3 in DNA: TGTGCCAGCTCACCACAGACAGGGAACAATGAGCAGTTCTTC.

The CDR3 DNA follows: TGTGCCAGCAGCTCGCCCCGGGCCGGGAGACTCAATGAGCAGTTCTTC. Its translation is CASSSPRAGRLNEQFF. The chain employs TRBV7-9 and TRBJ2-1; possibly TRBD2 for D (6 bases). V was cut by 4 bases and J by 6 bases, with 19 bases left in between. Germline V CDR1 and CDR2: SEHNR, FQNEAQ (reference sequence). The CDR3 has 16 amino acids.

The rearrangement joins TRBV24-1 to TRBJ2-1; 11 bases align to TRBD1. The germline V gene has CDR1 KGHDR and CDR2 SFDVKD. This CDR3 is built from 14 residues. With V trimmed by 6 bases and J by 6 bases, 3 bases remained unmatched. The CDR3 DNA reads TGTGCCACCAGTTCGGACAGGGGGCTCAATGAGCAGTTCTTC. It is translated as CATSSDRGLNEQFF.

This sequence joins TRBV19 and TRBJ2-7; possibly TRBD1 for D (6 bases). The germline CDR1 and CDR2 sequences are LNHDA and SQIVND (reference sequence). V gave up 4 bases and J gave up 0 bases, with 13 bases separating them. The CDR3 sequence is 15 residues long. Here the CDR3 reads CASSNVGDISYEQYF. In DNA form, the CDR3 reads TGTGCCAGTAGTAATGTTGGGGACATCTCCTACGAGCAGTACTTC.

This clone occurred once. The chain links TRBV28 to TRBJ2-2; the match to TRBD2 covers 7 bases. After removal of 8 bases from V and 7 bases from J, the junction contained 10 bases not matched to a gene. Germline CDR1 MDHEN, CDR2 SYDVKM. The CDR3 length is 14 residues. The CDR3 DNA reads TGTGCCAGCCGAGGTGGGAGGGACGACGGGGAGCTGTTTTTT. Translating it yields CASRGGRDDGELFF.

The count of this clone is one. This chain joins TRBV28 and TRBJ1-2; 7 bases fit TRBD1. In germline, CDR1 is MDHEN, CDR2 SYDVKM. The CDR3 sequence is 15 residues long. V dropped 4 bases and J dropped 3; count of bases not matched to a gene: 8. The CDR3 DNA is TGTGCCAGCAGTTCGGCAGGGGGATTACACTATGGCTACACCTTC. It specifies CASSSAGGLHYGYTF.

J is TRBJ2-3 and V is TRBV28, with D perhaps matching TRBD2 (5 bases). V lost 2 bases and J lost 14, with 14 bases in between. Germline assignment: CDR1 MDHEN and CDR2 SYDVKM. The CDR3 runs 12 residues. CDR3 DNA: TGTGCCAGCAGTTTAGGAGGCGGACCCGGGTATTTT. Translation gives CASSLGGGPGYF.

The chain is built from TRBV5-6 and TRBJ2-5; 12 bases line up with TRBD1. Germline V gene data show CDR1 as SGHDT and CDR2 as YYEEEE. The CDR3 is 16 residues long. J gave up 4 bases and V 1 base, and 5 bases lay outside the gene matches. This CDR3 reads CASSLWDRGRLETQYF. The CDR3, as DNA: TGTGCCAGCAGCTTGTGGGACAGGGGGCGCTTAGAGACCCAGTACTTC.

The chain is built from TRBV7-2 and TRBJ2-7; no clear D gene. The CDR3 consists of 12 residues. V was shortened by 0 bases and J by 8 bases, with 8 bases between the two germline ends. Germline-derived CDR1 and CDR2 are SGHTA and FQGNSA. The CDR3 loop reads CASSLAARQQYF. CDR3 DNA sequence: TGTGCCAGCAGCTTAGCAGCGAGGCAGCAGTACTTC.

The chain is built from TRBV24-1 and TRBJ2-7, with 8 bases fitting TRBD1. CDR3 length equals 15 residues. Losses at the gene ends were 2 bases for V and 3 bases for J; bases not matched to a gene: 5. Germline assignment: CDR1 KGHDR and CDR2 SFDVKD. CDR3 region: CATSDSRQGNYEQYF. CDR3 DNA: TGTGCCACCAGTGATTCCCGACAGGGGAACTACGAGCAGTACTTC.